This T cell receptor beta chain was obtained from a study of T cells after yellow fever vaccination. Study findings and constraints: After the booster, around 95% of CD4 and about 90% of CD8 primary-response clones were re-detected. Some clonotypes, a small share, were shared between CD4 and CD8 compartments.

This clonotype was detected many times. The target antigen is unknown. Germline CDR1 LGHDT, CDR2 YNNKEL (reference sequence). This CDR3 spans 14 amino acids. V lost 0 bases to trimming and J lost 8 bases, with 13 bases between them. A universal primer site and UMIs were added as TCR cDNA was made by 5'RACE template switching. TCRdb passed the 5' RACE reads through MiXCR, listing each CDR3 protein once. The table has hundreds of thousands of distinct CDR3 sequences, approximately 18% seen once. Sequenced material: PBMCs, taken before the yellow fever booster vaccination. This receptor was obtained from a man between 18 and 35 years old who received the YFV17D yellow fever vaccine. The chain has TRBV3-1 and TRBJ1-2; unclear D gene. CDR3 sequence reads: CASSQDSLYSGYTF. The DNA for the CDR3 is TGTGCCAGCAGCCAAGACAGTCTTTATAGCGGCTACACCTTC.